This T cell receptor beta chain is drawn from a study of cytomegalovirus exposure and HLA in healthy donors. Notes on the study in general: A later analysis associated 16,951 TCR beta sequences with HLA alleles at a 0.05 false discovery rate. Later analysis demonstrated an association between a missense DCLRE1C variant and TCR beta V- and J-gene trimming. Highest at DRB1 and lowest at HLA-C, TCR association rates differed among HLA loci in a later analysis.

The primer mix had 60 Vbeta and 13 Jbeta primers. Sequencing used immunoSEQ multiplex PCR; TCRdb keeps in-frame clones, though not all of them. Of 150,000 to 200,000 clones in the sample, under 75% were seen once. The CDR3 has 14 residues. Germline-derived CDR1 and CDR2 are SSHAT and FNYEAQ (reference sequence). Of note for this clone: The antigen is not known. A read error may produce the germline difference seen at one junction end.

The chain is built from TRBV7-7 and TRBJ2-2; D unresolved. The TCR was taken from a man aged 35 to 55 in good health and CMV-seropositive. The sequencing input was PBMCs. CDR3 in amino acids: CASSSHTGFGELFF. For the CDR3, the DNA is TGTGCTAGCAGCTCTCACACGGGTTTTGGGGAGCTGTTTTTT.